Listed below are T cell receptor beta chains from one sample, sequenced in a study of molecular identifiers for immune sequencing clone quantification. TCRdb redid the calling of the PCR reads with MiXCR, one entry per CDR3 protein. The table has about 640,000 distinct CDR3 sequences, about 20% seen once; the top ten hold roughly 0.83%. Sequencing was performed on naive CD8+ T cells from blood, with Jurkat cell RNA spiked in. Every receptor here comes from a human donor in good health. Some libraries in this study had Jurkat cell RNA spiked in. CDR3s include the opening cysteine and the closing phenylalanine or tryptophan. D genes are given only for firm matches. Clone sizes are given selectively: once, few, many, or a class where the clone is expanded.

abundance: many
j_gene: TRBJ2-7
v_gene: TRBV28
d_gene: .
CDR3aa: CASSPRTRRKGTYEQYF
CDR3nt: TGTGCCAGCAGCCCTCGTACCCGACGAAAGGGGACCTACGAGCAGTACTTC

abundance: few
j_gene: TRBJ2-2
v_gene: TRBV19
d_gene: .
CDR3aa: CASRGLSGAGELFF
CDR3nt: TGTGCCAGTAGGGGTCTAAGTGGGGCCGGGGAGCTGTTTTTT

abundance: many
j_gene: TRBJ2-2
v_gene: TRBV29-1
d_gene: .
CDR3aa: CSVEQSTGELFF
CDR3nt: TGCAGCGTTGAACAGAGCACCGGGGAGCTGTTTTTT

abundance: many
j_gene: TRBJ2-4
v_gene: TRBV28
d_gene: .
CDR3aa: CASSLLIDSKNIQYF
CDR3nt: TGTGCCAGCAGTCTACTAATTGACAGCAAAAACATTCAGTACTTC

abundance: many
j_gene: TRBJ2-5
v_gene: TRBV19
d_gene: .
CDR3aa: CASSDSGEETQYF
CDR3nt: TGTGCCAGTTCGGATTCAGGGGAAGAGACCCAGTACTTC

abundance: many
j_gene: TRBJ2-3
v_gene: TRBV6-6
d_gene: TRBD2
CDR3aa: CASSYSRQRGASTDTQYF
CDR3nt: TGTGCCAGCAGTTACTCTAGGCAGCGGGGGGCTAGCACAGATACGCAGTATTTT

abundance: many
j_gene: TRBJ2-5
v_gene: TRBV28
d_gene: TRBD2
CDR3aa: CASSLQTSGRAQETQYF
CDR3nt: TGTGCCAGCAGTTTACAAACTAGCGGGAGGGCCCAAGAGACCCAGTACTTC

abundance: many
j_gene: TRBJ2-1
v_gene: TRBV7-2
d_gene: .
CDR3aa: CASSLAVNEQFF
CDR3nt: TGTGCCAGCAGCCTAGCAGTCAATGAGCAGTTCTTC

abundance: many
j_gene: TRBJ2-1
v_gene: TRBV6-5
d_gene: .
CDR3aa: CASSSLVYNEQFF
CDR3nt: TGTGCCAGCAGTTCCCTGGTCTACAATGAGCAGTTCTTC

abundance: many
j_gene: TRBJ2-1
v_gene: TRBV11-2
d_gene: TRBD2
CDR3aa: CASRNSGGYNEQFF
CDR3nt: TGTGCCAGCAGGAACAGCGGGGGATACAATGAGCAGTTCTTC

abundance: few
j_gene: TRBJ1-5
v_gene: TRBV19
d_gene: .
CDR3aa: CASSMVIHNQPQHF
CDR3nt: TGTGCCAGTAGTATGGTTATACACAATCAGCCCCAGCATTTT

abundance: .
j_gene: TRBJ2-2
v_gene: TRBV27
d_gene: .
CDR3aa: CASSFQGPLPTPKNTGELFF
CDR3nt: TGTGCCAGCAGTTTTCAGGGCCCCCTACCCACCCCTAAGAACACCGGGGAGCTGTTTTTT

abundance: .
j_gene: TRBJ2-7
v_gene: TRBV18
d_gene: TRBD1
CDR3aa: CASSPRQGAVHEQYF
CDR3nt: TGTGCCAGCTCACCCAGACAGGGGGCGGTCCACGAGCAGTACTTC

abundance: many
j_gene: TRBJ2-1
v_gene: TRBV30
d_gene: .
CDR3aa: CAWSGTMELFF
CDR3nt: TGTGCCTGGAGTGGGACTATGGAGCTATTCTTC

abundance: many
j_gene: TRBJ2-3
v_gene: TRBV7-2
d_gene: TRBD2
CDR3aa: CASSTTSGRLADTQYF
CDR3nt: TGTGCCAGCAGCACCACTAGCGGGAGGTTGGCAGATACGCAGTATTTT

abundance: many
j_gene: TRBJ1-1
v_gene: TRBV4-3
d_gene: TRBD1
CDR3aa: CASSQVTLDRGAEAFF
CDR3nt: TGCGCCAGCAGCCAAGTAACCCTGGACAGGGGGGCTGAAGCTTTCTTT

abundance: many
j_gene: TRBJ2-3
v_gene: TRBV20-1
d_gene: .
CDR3aa: CSARPNRGAWTSTDTQYF
CDR3nt: TGCAGTGCTAGACCGAATCGGGGGGCCTGGACTAGCACAGATACGCAGTATTTT

abundance: many
j_gene: TRBJ2-7
v_gene: TRBV2
d_gene: TRBD2
CDR3aa: CASSLAGPDYEQYF
CDR3nt: TGTGCCAGCAGTCTAGCGGGGCCCGACTACGAGCAGTACTTC

abundance: few
j_gene: TRBJ1-2
v_gene: TRBV2
d_gene: TRBD1
CDR3aa: CASRGTASLYGYTF
CDR3nt: TGTGCCAGCCGAGGGACAGCGTCACTCTATGGCTACACCTTC

abundance: many
j_gene: TRBJ2-3
v_gene: TRBV11-2
d_gene: TRBD2
CDR3aa: CASSISSGASTDTQYF
CDR3nt: TGTGCCAGCAGCATTTCTAGCGGGGCCAGCACAGATACGCAGTATTTT

abundance: few
j_gene: TRBJ2-2
v_gene: TRBV12-3/TRBV12-4
d_gene: TRBD2
CDR3aa: CASSRTGLAGRYTGELFF
CDR3nt: TGTGCCAGCAGTAGGACGGGACTAGCGGGGAGGTACACCGGGGAGCTGTTTTTT

abundance: many
j_gene: TRBJ1-4
v_gene: TRBV7-6
d_gene: .
CDR3aa: CASSSTRGDEKLFF
CDR3nt: TGTGCCAGCAGCTCAACTAGGGGAGATGAAAAACTGTTTTTT

abundance: .
j_gene: TRBJ1-3
v_gene: TRBV2
d_gene: .
CDR3aa: CASSGARGPGNTIYF
CDR3nt: TGTGCCAGCAGTGGGGCCCGGGGCCCTGGAAACACCATATATTTT

abundance: many
j_gene: TRBJ1-1
v_gene: TRBV19
d_gene: .
CDR3aa: CASSKTGNTEAFF
CDR3nt: TGTGCCAGCAGCAAGACAGGGAACACTGAAGCTTTCTTT

abundance: many
j_gene: TRBJ2-3
v_gene: TRBV28
d_gene: TRBD1
CDR3aa: CASSRTGEGRGPPWTQYF
CDR3nt: TGTGCCAGCAGTCGGACAGGGGAAGGGAGAGGTCCCCCGTGGACGCAGTATTTT

abundance: many
j_gene: TRBJ1-1
v_gene: TRBV4-2
d_gene: .
CDR3aa: CASSQEGPDTEAFF
CDR3nt: TGTGCCAGCAGCCAAGAGGGACCGGACACTGAAGCTTTCTTT

abundance: .
j_gene: TRBJ2-5
v_gene: TRBV4-1
d_gene: .
CDR3aa: CASSQGQSVGETQYF
CDR3nt: TGCGCCAGCAGCCAAGGACAGTCGGTGGGAGAGACCCAGTACTTC

abundance: many
j_gene: TRBJ2-3
v_gene: TRBV12-3/TRBV12-4
d_gene: .
CDR3aa: CASSFQGATDTQYF
CDR3nt: TGTGCCAGCAGTTTTCAGGGAGCCACAGATACGCAGTATTTT

abundance: few
j_gene: TRBJ2-7
v_gene: TRBV4-3
d_gene: .
CDR3aa: CASSQALGDTECEQYF
CDR3nt: TGCGCCAGCAGCCAAGCCCTGGGGGACACCGAATGCGAGCAGTACTTC

abundance: .
j_gene: TRBJ1-5
v_gene: TRBV20-1
d_gene: .
CDR3aa: CSARQQSGNQPQHF
CDR3nt: TGCAGTGCTAGACAACAGTCTGGCAATCAGCCCCAGCATTTT

abundance: many
j_gene: TRBJ2-7
v_gene: TRBV30
d_gene: .
CDR3aa: CAWSVGTPPAYEQYF
CDR3nt: TGTGCCTGGAGTGTAGGGACCCCGCCAGCCTACGAGCAGTACTTC

abundance: many
j_gene: TRBJ1-5
v_gene: TRBV20-1
d_gene: .
CDR3aa: CSGKDQGDYQPQHF
CDR3nt: TGCAGTGGGAAGGATCAGGGAGACTATCAGCCCCAGCATTTT

abundance: few
j_gene: TRBJ1-1
v_gene: TRBV6-5
d_gene: .
CDR3aa: CASGPVGGGTEAFF
CDR3nt: TGTGCCAGCGGTCCCGTGGGAGGAGGCACTGAAGCTTTCTTT

abundance: many
j_gene: TRBJ2-3
v_gene: TRBV28
d_gene: .
CDR3aa: CASSFSSRQDTQYF
CDR3nt: TGTGCCAGCAGTTTTTCGAGTCGACAAGATACGCAGTATTTT

abundance: .
j_gene: TRBJ1-2
v_gene: TRBV15
d_gene: TRBD1
CDR3aa: CATSRDQQGALGYTF
CDR3nt: TGTGCCACCAGCAGAGATCAACAGGGGGCGCTCGGCTACACCTTC

abundance: few
j_gene: TRBJ1-5
v_gene: TRBV6-5
d_gene: .
CDR3aa: CASRMGVYSNQPQHF
CDR3nt: TGTGCCAGCAGGATGGGAGTTTATAGCAATCAGCCCCAGCATTTT

abundance: .
j_gene: TRBJ1-1
v_gene: TRBV7-9
d_gene: TRBD1
CDR3aa: CASSSGTGGEVGTEAFF
CDR3nt: TGTGCCAGCAGCTCCGGGACAGGGGGCGAGGTGGGAACTGAAGCTTTCTTT

abundance: .
j_gene: TRBJ2-1
v_gene: TRBV27
d_gene: .
CDR3aa: CATGVSSYNEQFF
CDR3nt: TGTGCCACCGGAGTTAGCTCCTACAATGAGCAGTTCTTC

abundance: many
j_gene: TRBJ1-4
v_gene: TRBV5-4
d_gene: .
CDR3aa: CASSSGWSNEKLFF
CDR3nt: TGTGCCAGCAGCTCGGGGTGGTCTAATGAAAAACTGTTTTTT

abundance: .
j_gene: TRBJ2-2
v_gene: TRBV7-7
d_gene: .
CDR3aa: CASSYRGENTGELFF
CDR3nt: TGTGCTAGCAGCTATAGAGGGGAGAACACCGGGGAGCTGTTTTTT

abundance: many
j_gene: TRBJ1-2
v_gene: TRBV5-6
d_gene: .
CDR3aa: CASSNDRRTYGYTF
CDR3nt: TGTGCCAGCAGCAACGACAGGCGCACTTATGGCTACACCTTC

abundance: few
j_gene: TRBJ2-5
v_gene: TRBV4-3
d_gene: .
CDR3aa: CASSQDWRPWETQYF
CDR3nt: TGCGCCAGCAGCCAAGATTGGCGCCCTTGGGAGACCCAGTACTTC

abundance: few
j_gene: TRBJ2-1
v_gene: TRBV29-1
d_gene: .
CDR3aa: CSVDWDLGNEQFF
CDR3nt: TGCAGCGTAGACTGGGACCTGGGGAATGAGCAGTTCTTC

abundance: many
j_gene: TRBJ1-1
v_gene: TRBV28
d_gene: TRBD1
CDR3aa: CASSLATGGEVEAFF
CDR3nt: TGTGCCAGCAGTCTAGCGACAGGGGGCGAAGTTGAAGCTTTCTTT

abundance: many
j_gene: TRBJ1-1
v_gene: TRBV7-9
d_gene: .
CDR3aa: CASSLNLQGPLNTEAFF
CDR3nt: TGTGCCAGCAGCTTAAATCTCCAGGGACCCTTGAACACTGAAGCTTTCTTT

abundance: many
j_gene: TRBJ1-2
v_gene: TRBV21-1
d_gene: .
CDR3aa: CASSNEQGAGGDYGYTF
CDR3nt: TGTGCCAGCAGCAATGAACAGGGGGCAGGTGGCGACTATGGCTACACCTTC

abundance: many
j_gene: TRBJ2-3
v_gene: TRBV5-8
d_gene: .
CDR3aa: CASSFGLLGTDTQYF
CDR3nt: TGTGCCAGCAGCTTTGGGCTCCTTGGAACAGATACGCAGTATTTT

abundance: .
j_gene: TRBJ1-4
v_gene: TRBV6-1
d_gene: .
CDR3aa: CASSGGLGFGETNGKLFF
CDR3nt: TGTGCCAGCAGTGGGGGCTTAGGGTTCGGGGAGACTAATGGAAAACTGTTTTTT

abundance: many
j_gene: TRBJ2-3
v_gene: TRBV28
d_gene: .
CDR3aa: CASSSTSLSTTDTQYF
CDR3nt: TGTGCCAGCAGTTCCACCTCGCTTAGTACCACAGATACGCAGTATTTT

abundance: few
j_gene: TRBJ2-7
v_gene: TRBV4-3
d_gene: TRBD2
CDR3aa: CASSQGGSGGGAYEQYF
CDR3nt: TGCGCCAGCAGCCAAGGGGGAAGTGGGGGGGGGGCCTACGAGCAGTACTTC